The clone carrying this T cell receptor (beta chain) occurred a few times. The data stem from a study of identical twins. The CDR3 runs 16 residues. Trimming pared 2 bases from V and 3 bases from J, leaving 17 bases between. Germline V gene lookup returns CDR1 ENHRY and CDR2 SYGVKD. TCRdb recomputed calls from the 5' RACE reads with MiXCR, one row per CDR3 protein. The data contain just over 450,000 distinct CDR3 sequences, about 14% of them singletons. These same data were also listed under a study on yellow fever vaccine responses in identical twins.

This sequence was found in a woman between 18 and 30 years old in good health. The rearrangement links TRBV10-3 to TRBJ2-7; TRBD2 is a possible D gene (5 bases). Sequencing used CD4+ T cells sorted from blood. Here the CDR3 reads CAISENDNARGYEQYF. The DNA of the CDR3 is TGTGCCATCAGTGAGAACGATAACGCACGGGGCTACGAGCAGTACTTC.